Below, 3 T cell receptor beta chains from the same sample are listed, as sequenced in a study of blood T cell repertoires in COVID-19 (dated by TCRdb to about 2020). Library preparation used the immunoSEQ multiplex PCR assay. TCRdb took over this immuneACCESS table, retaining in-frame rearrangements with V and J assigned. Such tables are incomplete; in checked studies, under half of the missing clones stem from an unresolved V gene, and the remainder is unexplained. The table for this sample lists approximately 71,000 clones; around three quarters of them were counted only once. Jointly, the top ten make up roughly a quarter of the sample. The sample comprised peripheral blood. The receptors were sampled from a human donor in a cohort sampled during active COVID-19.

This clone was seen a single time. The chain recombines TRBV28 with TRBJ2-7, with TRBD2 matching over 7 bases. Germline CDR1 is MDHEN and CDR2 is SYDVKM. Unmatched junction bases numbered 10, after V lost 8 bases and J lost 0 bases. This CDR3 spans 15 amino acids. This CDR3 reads CASPYLGGSSYEQYF. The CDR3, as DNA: TGTGCCAGCCCTTACCTGGGGGGGAGCTCCTACGAGCAGTACTTC.

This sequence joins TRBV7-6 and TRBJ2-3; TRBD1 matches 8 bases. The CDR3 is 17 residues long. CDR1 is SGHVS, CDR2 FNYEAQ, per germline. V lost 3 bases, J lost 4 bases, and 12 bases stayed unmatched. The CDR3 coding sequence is TGTGCCAGCAGCTTGGGCGGGGCAGGGGGCGACCCAGATACGCAGTATTTT. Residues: CASSLGGAGGDPDTQYF.

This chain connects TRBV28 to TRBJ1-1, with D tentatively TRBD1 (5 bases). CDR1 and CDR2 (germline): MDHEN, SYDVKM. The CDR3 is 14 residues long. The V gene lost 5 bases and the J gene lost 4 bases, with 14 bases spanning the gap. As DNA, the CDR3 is TGTGCCAGCAGTCCGACGGGGGGGTTCACTGAAGCTTTCTTT. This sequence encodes CASSPTGGFTEAFF. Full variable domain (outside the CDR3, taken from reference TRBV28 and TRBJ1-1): DVKVTQSSRYLVKRTGEKVFLECVQDMDHENMFWYRQDPGLGLRLIYFSYDVKMKEKGDIPEGYSVSREKKERFSLILESASTNQTSMYLCASSPTGGFTEAFFGQGTRLTVV.